The entry below describes one T cell receptor beta chain. Its antigen is not identified. This sample was included in a study of cytomegalovirus exposure and HLA in healthy donors. Study outcomes and limitations: Sequencing likely generated an artifact that appeared as a cluster of highly shared sequence variants. Later on, a genetic analysis was performed. It linked a missense variant in DCLRE1C with V- and J-gene trimming of TCR beta. Across donors, most TCRs were seen rarely, yet some public ones were widespread.

V was pared by 0 bases and J by 7 bases, with 5 bases of the junction left unmatched. The CDR3 is 15 residues long. From germline, CDR1 is SGHRS and CDR2 YFSETQ. PCR involved 60 Vbeta and 13 Jbeta primers. The repertoire was sequenced with immunoSEQ multiplex PCR; TCRdb's copy has only in-frame clones and lacks some. The sample has roughly 51,000 clones; the top ten hold 2% to 2.5%. This chain connects TRBV5-1 to TRBJ2-1; TRBD1 matches 9 bases. Material: PBMCs. The receptor comes from a woman aged 40 to 50 in good health and CMV-seronegative. CDR3 bases: TGCGCCAGCAGCTTGGGGGACAGGGCTCGGAATGAGCAGTTCTTC. It codes for CASSLGDRARNEQFF.